This is a list of T cell receptor beta chains from one sample in a study of blood T cell repertoires in COVID-19. The table came from immunoSEQ multiplex PCR; TCRdb's copy has only in-frame clones and leaves some out. This table holds about 120,000 clones, 79% found once. The source material was peripheral blood. Receptor source: a woman aged 80 or over with acute or convalescent COVID-19. CDR3s include the opening cysteine and the closing phenylalanine or tryptophan. The D gene is left open where the match is weak. Not all rows give a size; the values are once, few, many and, for expanded clones, a class.

TRBV4-2,few,TRBJ1-2,-,CASSQSFRSYGYTF,TGTGCCAGCAGCCAATCTTTCAGGTCATATGGCTACACCTTC
TRBV19,-,TRBJ1-2,-,CASRTELNYGYTF,TGTGCCAGTCGGACAGAACTTAACTATGGCTACACCTTC
TRBV7-2,-,TRBJ1-1,-,CASSSNPGNTEAFF,TGTGCCAGCAGCTCCAATCCAGGGAACACTGAAGCTTTCTTT
TRBV18,-,TRBJ2-3,-,CASSPVVSRTDTQYF,TGTGCCAGCTCACCCGTCGTCTCCCGCACAGATACGCAGTATTTT
TRBV7-9,-,TRBJ2-7,-,CASSQTGYEQYF,TGTGCCAGCAGCCAAACAGGGTACGAGCAGTACTTC
TRBV7-2,-,TRBJ2-1,TRBD2,CASSFPLAGDNEQFF,TGTGCCAGCAGCTTTCCCCTAGCGGGAGACAATGAGCAGTTCTTC
TRBV28,-,TRBJ2-1,TRBD2,CASRSGGGGYNEQFF,TGTGCCAGCAGATCAGGCGGGGGGGGTTACAATGAGCAGTTCTTC
TRBV11-3,-,TRBJ1-1,-,CASSLIPREMEAFF,TGTGCCAGCAGCTTAATCCCGAGGGAGATGGAAGCTTTCTTT
TRBV7-9,-,TRBJ2-3,TRBD2,CASSLRGGSGDTDTQYF,TGTGCCAGCAGCTTACGCGGGGGTAGCGGGGACACAGATACGCAGTATTTT
TRBV5-6,-,TRBJ2-6,TRBD1,CASSFPGQGSSGANVLTF,TGTGCCAGCAGCTTTCCCGGACAGGGGTCCTCTGGGGCCAACGTCCTGACTTTC
TRBV7-7,-,TRBJ2-5,TRBD2,CASSSLGGQETQYF,TGTGCTAGCAGCTCCCTGGGGGGGCAAGAGACCCAGTACTTC
TRBV4-2,few,TRBJ2-1,TRBD2,CASSPGLAGGADNEQFF,TGTGCCAGCAGCCCCGGACTAGCGGGAGGGGCGGACAATGAGCAGTTCTTC
TRBV7-7,-,TRBJ2-5,TRBD1,CASSPLTGGAGETQYF,TGTGCCAGCAGCCCTTTGACAGGGGGCGCGGGGGAGACCCAGTACTTC
TRBV28,-,TRBJ1-2,TRBD1,CASRDRLRGYTF,TGTGCCAGCAGGGACAGGCTGCGGGGCTACACCTTC
TRBV21-1,-,TRBJ1-2,-,CARDSGPKNYGYTF,TGTGCCAGGGATTCAGGGCCCAAGAACTATGGCTACACCTTC
TRBV15,-,TRBJ1-2,-,CATSGRPTDHGYTF,TGTGCCACCAGCGGGAGGCCCACGGATCATGGCTACACCTTC
TRBV2,-,TRBJ1-3,-,CASSGSGTGNTIYF,TGTGCCAGCAGTGGGTCAGGGACTGGAAACACCATATATTTT
TRBV28,-,TRBJ1-6,-,CASSPRGGRPYNSPLHF,TGTGCCAGCAGCCCTAGGGGGGGGCGGCCCTATAATTCACCCCTCCACTTT
TRBV18,-,TRBJ1-1,-,CASSPEGFNTEAFF,TGTGCCAGCTCACCGGAGGGGTTCAACACTGAAGCTTTCTTT
TRBV5-1,-,TRBJ1-3,-,CASSLATAGNPGNTIYF,TGCGCCAGCAGCTTGGCCACGGCCGGGAACCCTGGAAACACCATATATTTT
TRBV2,-,TRBJ2-1,TRBD2,CASSEALAGYNEQFF,TGTGCCAGCAGTGAAGCGTTAGCGGGGTACAATGAGCAGTTCTTC
TRBV19,-,TRBJ1-1,-,CASSRQANTEAFF,TGTGCCAGTAGTCGGCAGGCGAACACTGAAGCTTTCTTT
TRBV28,-,TRBJ1-2,-,CASSFQGTFYGYTF,TGTGCCAGCAGTTTTCAGGGCACCTTCTATGGCTACACCTTC
TRBV7-3,-,TRBJ2-1,-,CASSLPSSNEQFF,TGTGCCAGCAGCTTGCCCTCTAGCAATGAGCAGTTCTTC
TRBV7-9,-,TRBJ1-1,-,CASSLVLGGNTEAFF,TGTGCCAGCAGCTTAGTTTTAGGAGGGAACACTGAAGCTTTCTTT
TRBV29-1,once,TRBJ1-5,-,CSVRDSNQPQHF,TGCAGCGTTAGAGATAGCAATCAGCCCCAGCATTTT
TRBV9,-,TRBJ2-3,-,CASSVGGTRSTDTQYF,TGTGCCAGCAGCGTAGGAGGGACAAGGAGCACAGATACGCAGTATTTT
TRBV6-5,once,TRBJ2-7,-,CASLPGSSYEQYF,TGTGCCAGCCTTCCGGGTAGCTCCTACGAGCAGTACTTC
TRBV6-5,once,TRBJ2-7,TRBD1,CASRIDRVHEQYF,TGTGCCAGCAGGATCGACAGGGTCCACGAGCAGTACTTC
TRBV5-1,-,TRBJ2-5,TRBD2,CASSPVAGGGETQYF,TGCGCCAGCAGCCCAGTAGCGGGAGGAGGGGAGACCCAGTACTTC
TRBV7-2,-,TRBJ1-2,-,CASAVQGYGYTF,TGTGCCAGCGCCGTCCAGGGCTATGGCTACACCTTC
TRBV4-3,-,TRBJ1-1,TRBD1,CASSQSDRGNTEAFF,TGCGCCAGCAGCCAATCCGACAGGGGCAACACTGAAGCTTTCTTT
TRBV28,-,TRBJ1-3,TRBD1,CASRETGWDSGNTIYF,TGTGCCAGCAGGGAGACAGGGTGGGACTCTGGAAACACCATATATTTT
TRBV4-3,-,TRBJ1-3,TRBD1,CASSQVGQGFDTIYF,TGCGCCAGCAGCCAAGTGGGACAGGGTTTCGACACCATATATTTT
TRBV5-8,-,TRBJ2-3,-,CASSERLGADTQYF,TGTGCCAGCAGCGAAAGACTAGGCGCAGATACGCAGTATTTT
TRBV10-3,-,TRBJ1-1,-,CAASTETWAEAFF,TGTGCCGCATCAACGGAGACGTGGGCTGAAGCTTTCTTT
TRBV7-3,-,TRBJ2-3,TRBD2,CASSSTSGRGPQYF,TGTGCCAGCAGCTCGACTAGCGGGAGGGGTCCCCAGTATTTT
TRBV7-3,once,TRBJ1-4,TRBD1,CASSSTGQRNEKLFF,TGTGCCAGCAGCTCGACGGGACAGAGAAATGAAAAACTGTTTTTT
TRBV10-3,few,TRBJ1-1,-,CAISESRLWGRGNTEAFF,TGTGCCATCAGTGAGTCGAGACTGTGGGGGCGCGGGAACACTGAAGCTTTCTTT
TRBV18,once,TRBJ1-4,-,CASSPRRGDEKLFF,TGTGCCAGCTCACCGCGCCGGGGGGATGAAAAACTGTTTTTT
TRBV5-3,-,TRBJ1-3,TRBD1,CARSLRDRERNTIYF,TGTGCCAGAAGCCTTAGGGACAGGGAACGAAACACCATATATTTT
TRBV24-1,-,TRBJ1-2,-,CATSDHSYGYTF,TGTGCCACCAGTGACCACAGCTACGGCTACACCTTC
TRBV30,-,TRBJ2-3,-,CASGVGPSTDTQYF,TGTGCCTCGGGAGTTGGCCCTAGCACAGATACGCAGTATTTT
TRBV20-1,-,TRBJ1-1,-,CSASSLQEMNTEAFF,TGCAGTGCTAGTAGCCTACAGGAGATGAACACTGAAGCTTTCTTT
TRBV9,-,TRBJ1-6,TRBD1,CASSVGPGQGDSPLHF,TGTGCCAGCAGCGTGGGACCGGGACAGGGGGATTCACCCCTCCACTTT
TRBV9,-,TRBJ2-1,TRBD2,CASSPRLAGVWGYEQFF,TGTGCCAGCAGCCCTCGACTAGCGGGAGTTTGGGGTTATGAGCAGTTCTTC
TRBV10-3,-,TRBJ2-7,TRBD1,CAISRDRGYEQYF,TGTGCCATCAGTAGGGACAGAGGCTACGAGCAGTACTTC
TRBV7-2,few,TRBJ2-1,-,CASSLTGLGGYNEQFF,TGTGCCAGCAGCTTAACAGGACTAGGGGGGTACAATGAGCAGTTCTTC
TRBV6-5,-,TRBJ2-7,TRBD2,CASTIRGGDEQYF,TGTGCCAGCACCATACGGGGAGGGGACGAGCAGTACTTC
TRBV6-5,few,TRBJ1-4,TRBD1,CASSQTTGGREKLFF,TGTGCCAGCAGCCAAACGACAGGGGGTCGTGAAAAACTGTTTTTT
TRBV27,-,TRBJ1-1,-,CASSLLGGNTEAFF,TGTGCCAGCAGTTTATTAGGGGGGAACACTGAAGCTTTCTTT